The entry below gives a single TCR beta chain sequence along with its context. The sample is drawn from a study of T cell changes during pregnancy in multiple sclerosis. The CDR3 spans 14 residues. The germline gives CDR1 SNHLY, CDR2 FYNNEI. V was cut by 6 bases and J by 6 bases, with 14 bases left in between. Produced via immunoSEQ multiplex PCR; TCRdb's table is partial and in-frame only. The sample yields about 36,000 clones, roughly nine tenths seen once. The sample in question was CD4+ T cells from peripheral blood mononuclear cells, obtained in the second trimester of pregnancy. This receptor was obtained from a female donor in good health, enrolled as a control in a pregnancy study. The genes are TRBV2 and TRBJ2-2, with D maybe TRBD1 (6 bases). The CDR3 protein is CASRVTGFAGELFF. The CDR3 nucleotides read TGTGCCAGCAGGGTCACAGGGTTCGCCGGGGAGCTGTTTTTT.